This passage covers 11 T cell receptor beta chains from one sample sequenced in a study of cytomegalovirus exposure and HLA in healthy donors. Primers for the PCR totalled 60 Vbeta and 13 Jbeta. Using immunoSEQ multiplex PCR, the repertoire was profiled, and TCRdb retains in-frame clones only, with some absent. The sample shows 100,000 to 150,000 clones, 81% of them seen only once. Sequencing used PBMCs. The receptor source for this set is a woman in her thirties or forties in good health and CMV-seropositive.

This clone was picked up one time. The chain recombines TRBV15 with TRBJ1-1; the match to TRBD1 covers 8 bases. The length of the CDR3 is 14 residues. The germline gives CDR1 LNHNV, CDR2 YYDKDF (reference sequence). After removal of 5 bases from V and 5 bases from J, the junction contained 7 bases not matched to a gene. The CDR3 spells CATSRGQGGTEAFF. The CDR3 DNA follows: TGTGCCACCAGCCGTGGACAGGGAGGGACTGAAGCTTTCTTT.

The CDR3 protein is CASSASGGPANEQFF. The CDR3 DNA follows: TGTGCCAGCAGCGCTAGCGGGGGGCCAGCCAATGAGCAGTTCTTC. The rearrangement joins TRBV9 to TRBJ2-1; 11 positions agree with TRBD2. The germline V gene encodes CDR1 SGDLS and CDR2 YYNGEE. The CDR3 has 15 residues. V lost 3 bases, J lost 6 bases, and 5 bases stayed unmatched.

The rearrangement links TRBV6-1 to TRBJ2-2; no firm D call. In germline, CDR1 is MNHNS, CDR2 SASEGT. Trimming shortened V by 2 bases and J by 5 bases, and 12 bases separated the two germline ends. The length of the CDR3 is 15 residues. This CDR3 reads CASSETRQDTGELFF. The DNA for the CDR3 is TGTGCCAGCAGTGAAACACGGCAGGATACCGGGGAGCTGTTTTTT.

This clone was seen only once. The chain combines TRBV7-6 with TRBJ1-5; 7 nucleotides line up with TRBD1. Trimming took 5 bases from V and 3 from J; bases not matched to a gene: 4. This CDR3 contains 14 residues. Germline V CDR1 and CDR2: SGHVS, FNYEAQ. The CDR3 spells CASSQGQYNQPQHF. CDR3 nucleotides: TGTGCCAGCAGCCAGGGACAGTACAATCAGCCCCAGCATTTT. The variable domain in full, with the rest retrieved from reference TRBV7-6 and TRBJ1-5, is GAGVSQSPRYKVTKRGQDVALRCDPISGHVSLYWYRQALGQGPEFLTYFNYEAQQDKSGLPNDRFSAERPEGSISTLTIQRTEQRDSAMYRCASSQGQYNQPQHFGDGTRLSIL.

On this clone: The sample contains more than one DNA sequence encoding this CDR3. CDR3 DNA: TGCGCCAGCAGCTTGCGGGGGATGGGCACAGATACGCAGTATTTT. Translated, it gives CASSLRGMGTDTQYF. The chain joins TRBV5-1 to TRBJ2-3, with D tentatively TRBD2 (6 bases). V dropped 1 base and J dropped 1 base, with 10 bases sitting between them. The CDR3 has 15 amino acids. Germline V gene lookup returns CDR1 SGHRS and CDR2 YFSETQ.

The CDR3 DNA follows: TGTGCCAGCAGTGTTTCGACAGGGGGCAATCAGCCCCAGCATTTT. Amino acids: CASSVSTGGNQPQHF. J is TRBJ1-5 and V is TRBV27; TRBD1 aligns across 8 bases. CDR1 MNHEY and CDR2 SMNVEV come from the germline V gene (reference sequence). V lost 5 bases, J lost 2 bases, and 5 bases stayed unmatched. This CDR3 has 15 residues.

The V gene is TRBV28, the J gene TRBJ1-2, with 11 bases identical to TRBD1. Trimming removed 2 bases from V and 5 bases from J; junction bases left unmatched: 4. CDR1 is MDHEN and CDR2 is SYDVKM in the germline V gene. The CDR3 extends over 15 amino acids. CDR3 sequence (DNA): TGTGCCAGCAGTTTAGGGACAGGGGGAACTTATGGCTACACCTTC. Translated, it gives CASSLGTGGTYGYTF.

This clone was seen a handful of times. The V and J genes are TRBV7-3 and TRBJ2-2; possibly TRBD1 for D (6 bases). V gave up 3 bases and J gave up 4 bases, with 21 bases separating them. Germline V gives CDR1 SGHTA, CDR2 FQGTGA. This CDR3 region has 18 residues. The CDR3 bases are TGTGCCAGCAGCTTCTACCCTTCAGGGGTGCATGGCACCGGGGAGCTGTTTTTT. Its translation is CASSFYPSGVHGTGELFF. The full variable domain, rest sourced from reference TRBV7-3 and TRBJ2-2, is GAGVSQTPSNKVTEKGKYVELRCDPISGHTALYWYRQSLGQGPEFLIYFQGTGAADDSGLPNDRFFAVRPEGSVSTLKIQRTERGDSAVYLCASSFYPSGVHGTGELFFGEGSRLTVL.

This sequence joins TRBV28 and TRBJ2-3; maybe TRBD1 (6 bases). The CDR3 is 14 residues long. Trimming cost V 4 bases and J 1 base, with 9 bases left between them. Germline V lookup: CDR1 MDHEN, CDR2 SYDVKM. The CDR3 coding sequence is TGTGCCAGCAGTTGGTCAGGGGGCACAGATACGCAGTATTTT. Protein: CASSWSGGTDTQYF.

CDR3 nucleotides: TGCGCCAGCAGCTTGGGTGCAGGGATTTACAATGAGCAGTTCTTC. Translation: CASSLGAGIYNEQFF. The chain has TRBV5-1 and TRBJ2-1; a weak D match, TRBD1 (5 bases). The length of the CDR3 is 15 residues. Trimming took off 0 bases at V and 4 bases at J, with 11 bases between the two ends. Germline-derived CDR1 and CDR2 are SGHRS and YFSETQ.

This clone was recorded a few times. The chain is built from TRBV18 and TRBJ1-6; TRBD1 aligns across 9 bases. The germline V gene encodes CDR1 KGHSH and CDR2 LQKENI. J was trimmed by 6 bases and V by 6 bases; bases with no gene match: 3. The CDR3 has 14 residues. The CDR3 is CASSRGQGNSPLHF. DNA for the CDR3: TGTGCCAGCTCCCGGGGACAGGGTAATTCACCCCTCCACTTT.